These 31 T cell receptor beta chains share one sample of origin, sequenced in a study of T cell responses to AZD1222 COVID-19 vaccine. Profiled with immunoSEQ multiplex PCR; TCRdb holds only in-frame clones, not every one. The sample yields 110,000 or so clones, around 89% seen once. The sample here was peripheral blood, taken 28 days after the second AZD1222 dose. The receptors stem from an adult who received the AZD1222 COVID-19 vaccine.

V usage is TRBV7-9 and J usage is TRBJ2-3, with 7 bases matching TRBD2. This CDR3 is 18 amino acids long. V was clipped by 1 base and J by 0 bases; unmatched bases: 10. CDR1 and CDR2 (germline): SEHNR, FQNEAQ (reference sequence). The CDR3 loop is CASSLGEGLGSSTDTQYF. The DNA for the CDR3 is TGTGCCAGCAGCTTAGGGGAGGGACTCGGTTCTAGCACAGATACGCAGTATTTT.

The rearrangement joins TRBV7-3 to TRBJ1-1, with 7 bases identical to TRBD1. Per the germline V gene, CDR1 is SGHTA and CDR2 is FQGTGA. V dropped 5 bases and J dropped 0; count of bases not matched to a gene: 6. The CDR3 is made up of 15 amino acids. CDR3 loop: CASSQGGSLNTEAFF. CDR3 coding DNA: TGTGCCAGCAGCCAGGGGGGCAGCCTGAACACTGAAGCTTTCTTT.

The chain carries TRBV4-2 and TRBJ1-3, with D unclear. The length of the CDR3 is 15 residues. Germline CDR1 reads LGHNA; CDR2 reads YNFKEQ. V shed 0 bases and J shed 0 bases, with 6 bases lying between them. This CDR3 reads CASSQDHSSGNTIYF. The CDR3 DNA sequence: TGTGCCAGCAGCCAAGATCACAGCTCTGGAAACACCATATATTTT.

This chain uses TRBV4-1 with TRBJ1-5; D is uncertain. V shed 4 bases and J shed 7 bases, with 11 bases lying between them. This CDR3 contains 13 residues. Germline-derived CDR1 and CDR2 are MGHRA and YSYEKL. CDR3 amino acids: CASSLGLDQPQHF. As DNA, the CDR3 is TGCGCCAGCAGCCTGGGCTTGGACCAGCCCCAGCATTTT.

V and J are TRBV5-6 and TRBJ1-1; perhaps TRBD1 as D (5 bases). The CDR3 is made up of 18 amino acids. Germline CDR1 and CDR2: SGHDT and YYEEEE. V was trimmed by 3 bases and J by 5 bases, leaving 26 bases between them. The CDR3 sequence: CASSSWGGAGITGTEAFF. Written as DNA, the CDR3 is TGTGCCAGCAGCTCTTGGGGTGGGGCAGGGATTACTGGGACTGAAGCTTTCTTT.

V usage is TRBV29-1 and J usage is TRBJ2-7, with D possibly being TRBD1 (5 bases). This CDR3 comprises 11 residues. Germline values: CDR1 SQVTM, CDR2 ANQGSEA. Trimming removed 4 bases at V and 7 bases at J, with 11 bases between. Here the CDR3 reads CSVGVGLEQYF. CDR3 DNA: TGCAGCGTTGGTGTGGGGCTAGAGCAGTACTTC.

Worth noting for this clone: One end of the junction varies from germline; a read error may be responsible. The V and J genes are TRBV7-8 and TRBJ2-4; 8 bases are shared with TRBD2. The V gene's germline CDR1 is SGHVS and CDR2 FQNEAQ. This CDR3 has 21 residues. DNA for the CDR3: TGTGCCAGCAGCGTAGCCCCCCTCGGGACAAGTAGCGGGGTAGCCAAAAACATTCAGTACTTC. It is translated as CASSVAPLGTSSGVAKNIQYF.

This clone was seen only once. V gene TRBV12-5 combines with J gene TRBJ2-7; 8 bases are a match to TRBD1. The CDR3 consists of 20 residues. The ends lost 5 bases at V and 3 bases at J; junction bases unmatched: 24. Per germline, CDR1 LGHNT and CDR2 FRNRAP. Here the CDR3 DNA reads TGTGCTAGTGGTCGAAATAGAGACCGGGACAGGTGGTTTCGCGGCTACGAGCAGTACTTC. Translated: CASGRNRDRDRWFRGYEQYF.

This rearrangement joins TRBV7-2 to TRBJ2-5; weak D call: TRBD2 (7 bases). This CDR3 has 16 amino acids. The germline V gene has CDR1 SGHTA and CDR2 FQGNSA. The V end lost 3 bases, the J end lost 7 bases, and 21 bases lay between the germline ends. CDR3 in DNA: TGTGCCAGCAGCTTGGCGAAAGGGGGGGGGAAAGTGACCCAGTACTTC. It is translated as CASSLAKGGGKVTQYF.

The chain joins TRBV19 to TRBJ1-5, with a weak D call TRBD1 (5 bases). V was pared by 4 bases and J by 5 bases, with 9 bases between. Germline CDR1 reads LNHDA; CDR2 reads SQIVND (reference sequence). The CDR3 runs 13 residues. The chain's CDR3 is CASSKDTYQPQHF. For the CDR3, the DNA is TGTGCCAGTAGTAAGGACACCTATCAGCCCCAGCATTTT.

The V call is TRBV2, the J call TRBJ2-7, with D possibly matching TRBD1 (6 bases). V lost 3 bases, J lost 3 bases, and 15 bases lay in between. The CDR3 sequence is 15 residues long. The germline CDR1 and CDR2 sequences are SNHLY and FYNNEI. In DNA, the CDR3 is TGTGCCAGCAGTGACGGGACACCACCCATCTACGAGCAGTACTTC. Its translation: CASSDGTPPIYEQYF.

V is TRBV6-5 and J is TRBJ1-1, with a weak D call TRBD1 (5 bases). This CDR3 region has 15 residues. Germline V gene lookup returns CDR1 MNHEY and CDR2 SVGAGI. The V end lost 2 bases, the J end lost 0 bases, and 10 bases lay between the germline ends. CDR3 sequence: CASSYGTGMNTEAFF. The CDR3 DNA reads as TGTGCCAGCAGTTACGGTACAGGTATGAACACTGAAGCTTTCTTT.

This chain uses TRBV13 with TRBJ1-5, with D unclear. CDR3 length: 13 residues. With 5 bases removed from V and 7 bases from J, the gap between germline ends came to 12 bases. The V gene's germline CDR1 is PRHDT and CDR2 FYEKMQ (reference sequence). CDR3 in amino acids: CASSEGAGQPQHF. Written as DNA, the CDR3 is TGTGCCAGCAGCGAGGGTGCGGGGCAGCCCCAGCATTTT. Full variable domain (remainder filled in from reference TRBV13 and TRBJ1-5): AAGVIQSPRHLIKEKRETATLKCYPIPRHDTVYWYQQGPGQDPQFLISFYEKMQSDKGSIPDRFSAQQFSDYHSELNMSSLELGDSALYFCASSEGAGQPQHFGDGTRLSIL.

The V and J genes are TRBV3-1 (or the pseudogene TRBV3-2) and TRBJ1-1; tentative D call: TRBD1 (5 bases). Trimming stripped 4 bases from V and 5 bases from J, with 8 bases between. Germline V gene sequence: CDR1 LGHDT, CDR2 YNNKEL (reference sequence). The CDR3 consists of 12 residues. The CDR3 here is CASSPGGTEAFF. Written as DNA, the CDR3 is TGTGCCAGCAGCCCTGGGGGGACTGAAGCTTTCTTT.

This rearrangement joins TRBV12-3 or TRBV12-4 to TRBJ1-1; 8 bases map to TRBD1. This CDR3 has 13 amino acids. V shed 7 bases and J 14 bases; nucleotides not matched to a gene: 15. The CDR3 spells CASTTLRTGLSFF. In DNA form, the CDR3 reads TGTGCCAGCACCACTCTCAGGACAGGGCTTTCATTCTTT.

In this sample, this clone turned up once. CDR3 in amino acids: CASSLWAGTEAFF. DNA for the CDR3: TGTGCCAGCAGCTTGTGGGCAGGAACTGAAGCTTTCTTT. V and J are TRBV5-4 and TRBJ1-1; D is unresolved. V was cut by 1 base and J by 5 bases, with 9 bases left in between. The germline CDR1 and CDR2 sequences are SGHNT and YYREEE (reference sequence). The CDR3 loop spans 13 amino acids.

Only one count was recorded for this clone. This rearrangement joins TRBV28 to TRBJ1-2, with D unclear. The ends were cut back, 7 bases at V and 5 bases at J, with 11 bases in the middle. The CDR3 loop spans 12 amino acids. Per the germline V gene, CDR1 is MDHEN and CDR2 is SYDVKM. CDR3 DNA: TGTGCCAGCAAGAGGGAAATATATGGCTACACCTTC. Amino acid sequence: CASKREIYGYTF.

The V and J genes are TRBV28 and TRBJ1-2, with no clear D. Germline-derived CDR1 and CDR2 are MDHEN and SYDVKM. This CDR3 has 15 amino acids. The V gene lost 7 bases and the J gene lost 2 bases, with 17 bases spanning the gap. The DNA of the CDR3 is TGTGCCAGCACCCCCGCCGGAACAGACAACTATGGCTACACCTTC. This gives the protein CASTPAGTDNYGYTF.

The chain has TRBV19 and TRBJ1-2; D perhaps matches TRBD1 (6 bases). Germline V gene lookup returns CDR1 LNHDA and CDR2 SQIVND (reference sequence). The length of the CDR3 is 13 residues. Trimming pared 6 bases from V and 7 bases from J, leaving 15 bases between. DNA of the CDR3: TGTGCCAGTAGCCCTGACAGGATTAGTGGCTACACCTTC. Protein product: CASSPDRISGYTF.

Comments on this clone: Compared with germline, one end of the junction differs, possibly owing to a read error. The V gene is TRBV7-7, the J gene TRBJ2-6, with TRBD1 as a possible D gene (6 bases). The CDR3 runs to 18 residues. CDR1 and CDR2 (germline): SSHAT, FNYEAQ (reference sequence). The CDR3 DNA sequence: TGTGCTAGCAGAAGATTAGACAGGTCCGTCTCTGGGGCCAACGTCCTGACTTTC. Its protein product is CASRRLDRSVSGANVLTF. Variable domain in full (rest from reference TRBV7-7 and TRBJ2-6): GAGVSQSPRYKVTKRGQDVTLRCDPISSHATLYWYQQALGQGPEFLTYFNYEAQPDKSGLPSDRFSAERPEGSISTLTIQRTEQRDSAMYRCASRRLDRSVSGANVLTFGAGSRLTVL.

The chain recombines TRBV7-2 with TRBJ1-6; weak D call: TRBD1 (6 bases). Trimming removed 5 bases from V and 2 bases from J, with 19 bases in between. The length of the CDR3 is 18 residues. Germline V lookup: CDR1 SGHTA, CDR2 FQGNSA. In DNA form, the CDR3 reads TGTGCCAGCAGCGTAGGGACTAACAGGGCCGCCTATAATTCACCCCTCCACTTT. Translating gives CASSVGTNRAAYNSPLHF.

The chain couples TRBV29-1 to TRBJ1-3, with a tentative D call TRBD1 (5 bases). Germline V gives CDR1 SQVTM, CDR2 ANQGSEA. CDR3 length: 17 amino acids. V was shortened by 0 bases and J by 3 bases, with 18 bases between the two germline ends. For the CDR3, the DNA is TGCAGCGTTGAAGAAGGTAGGAAGGGGCGAGTTGGAAACACCATATATTTT. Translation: CSVEEGRKGRVGNTIYF.

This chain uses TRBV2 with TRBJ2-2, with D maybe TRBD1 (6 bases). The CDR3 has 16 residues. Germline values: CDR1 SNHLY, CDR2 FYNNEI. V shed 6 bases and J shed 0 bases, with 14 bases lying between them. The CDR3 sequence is CASRKRQVANTGELFF. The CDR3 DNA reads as TGTGCCAGCAGAAAACGACAGGTAGCGAACACCGGGGAGCTGTTTTTT.

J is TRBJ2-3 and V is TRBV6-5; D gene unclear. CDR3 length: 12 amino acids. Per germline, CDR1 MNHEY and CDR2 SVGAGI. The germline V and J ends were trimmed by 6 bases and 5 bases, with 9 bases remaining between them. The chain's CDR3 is CASRSYVDTQYF. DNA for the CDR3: TGTGCCAGCAGGAGCTACGTAGATACGCAGTATTTT.

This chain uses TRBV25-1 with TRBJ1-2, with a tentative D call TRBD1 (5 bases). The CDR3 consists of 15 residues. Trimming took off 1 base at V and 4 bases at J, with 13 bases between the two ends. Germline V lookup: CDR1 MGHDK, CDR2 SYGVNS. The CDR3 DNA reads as TGTGCCAGCAGTGAATCGGGCCAGGGAATCTATGGCTACACCTTC. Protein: CASSESGQGIYGYTF.

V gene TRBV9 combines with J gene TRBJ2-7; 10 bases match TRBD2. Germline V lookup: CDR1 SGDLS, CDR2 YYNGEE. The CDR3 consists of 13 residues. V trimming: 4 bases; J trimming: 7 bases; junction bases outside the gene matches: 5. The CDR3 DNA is TGTGCCAGCAGCCTGACTAGCGGGTATGAGCAGTACTTC. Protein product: CASSLTSGYEQYF. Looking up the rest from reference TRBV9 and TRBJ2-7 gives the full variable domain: DSGVTQTPKHLITATGQRVTLRCSPRSGDLSVYWYQQSLDQGLQFLIQYYNGEERAKGNILERFSAQQFPDLHSELNLSSLELGDSALYFCASSLTSGYEQYFGPGTRLTVT.

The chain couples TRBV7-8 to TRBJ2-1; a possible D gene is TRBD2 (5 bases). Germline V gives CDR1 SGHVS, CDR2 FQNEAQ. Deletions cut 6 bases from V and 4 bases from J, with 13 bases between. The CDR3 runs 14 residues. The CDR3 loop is CASSYRRDYNEQFF. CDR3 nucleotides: TGTGCCAGCAGTTACAGACGGGATTACAATGAGCAGTTCTTC.

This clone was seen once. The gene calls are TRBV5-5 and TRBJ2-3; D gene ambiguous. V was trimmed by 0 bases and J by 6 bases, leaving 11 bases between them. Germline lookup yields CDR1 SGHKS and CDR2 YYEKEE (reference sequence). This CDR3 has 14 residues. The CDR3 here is CASSLVGPQDTQYF. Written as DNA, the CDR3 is TGTGCCAGCAGCTTGGTAGGACCCCAGGATACGCAGTATTTT.

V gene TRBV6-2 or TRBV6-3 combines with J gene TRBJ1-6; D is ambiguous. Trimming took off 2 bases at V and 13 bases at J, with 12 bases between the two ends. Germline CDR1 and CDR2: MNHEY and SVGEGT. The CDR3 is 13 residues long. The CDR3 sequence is CASSYPTVWPLHF. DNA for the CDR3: TGTGCCAGCAGTTACCCCACCGTCTGGCCCCTCCACTTT.

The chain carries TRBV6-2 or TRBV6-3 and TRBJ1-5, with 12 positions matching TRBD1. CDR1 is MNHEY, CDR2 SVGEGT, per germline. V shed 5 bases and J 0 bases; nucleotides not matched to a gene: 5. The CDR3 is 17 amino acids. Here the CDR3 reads CASSPWGQGASNQPQHF. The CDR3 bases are TGTGCCAGCAGTCCCTGGGGACAGGGGGCTAGCAATCAGCCCCAGCATTTT.

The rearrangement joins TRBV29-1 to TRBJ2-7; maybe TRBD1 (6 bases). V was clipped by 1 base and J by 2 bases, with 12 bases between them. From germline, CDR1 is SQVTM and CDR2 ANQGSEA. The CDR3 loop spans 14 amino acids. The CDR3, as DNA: TGCAGCGTTGAAGTCTCCAGGGGAGCCTACGAGCAGTACTTC. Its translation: CSVEVSRGAYEQYF.